These T cell receptor beta chains were read from a single sample in a study of blood T cell repertoires in COVID-19. The repertoire was sequenced with immunoSEQ multiplex PCR; TCRdb's copy has only in-frame clones and lacks some. Of tens of thousands of clones in the sample, about 90% were seen once. The sample comprised peripheral blood. These receptors were collected from a human donor in a cohort sampled during active COVID-19. The CDR3 runs from the conserved cysteine through the conserved F or W.

TRBV28	CASSSPDRGGNQPQHF
TRBV19	CASSIRPSGTGVPSEQYF
TRBV6-5	CASTPAPGTGELFF
TRBV14	CASSGPGGAAFF
TRBV28	CASSLRATEAFF
TRBV18	CASSPDVTLNQPQHF
TRBV7-9	CASSFELAADYNEQFF
TRBV3-1/TRBV3-2	CASSLLGAVEAFF
TRBV2	CAGREQAGANVLTF
TRBV19	CASSTPPDGGYEQYF
TRBV10-2	CASSPLGGYEQYF
TRBV7-2	CASSPGLAGAYEQYF
TRBV28	CASSFGTVSNQPQHF
TRBV5-1	CASSLELAGFSGANVLTF
TRBV10-3	CAISGNSNQPQHF
TRBV5-1	CASSWGQGGEKLFF
TRBV2	CASSGLADEQYF
TRBV5-1	CASSLVFETQYF
TRBV7-2	CASSLDRGNQPQHF
TRBV6-5	CASSTGTGGTDTQYF
TRBV30	CAWSVRGWDTQYF
TRBV5-1	CASTLQGNGANVLTF
TRBV18	CASSPSGQGASPLHF
TRBV7-9	CASSLEGQGSGNTIYF
TRBV27	CASSLSLGPATYEQYF
TRBV10-2	CASSESKVLSSRRRTEAFF
TRBV11-2	CASSRLPGLAGNYEQYF
TRBV10-3	CAISAGTGVNYGYTF
TRBV19	CASSIGRVSNQPQHF
TRBV19	CASSSNWAGNEKLFF
TRBV18	CASSPSDSGIYGYTF
TRBV27	CASSFIGREGPGEQYF
TRBV11-2	CASSPTKGPGNQPQHF
TRBV2	CASSLFDSGETQYF
TRBV10-3	CAISEPGLAGELQYF
TRBV27	CASSLAGRDTEAFF
TRBV10-2	CASSQQGGSVAIYF
TRBV4-1	CASSQTELSGLYEQYF
TRBV5-1	CASSTGQGATGELFF
TRBV6-4	CASSDPSPQETQYF
TRBV4-2	CASSQVAAGGPDYNEQFF
TRBV6-4	CASSEGRNTEAFF
TRBV2	CASSGSAGGAQETQYF
TRBV28	CASSSPSLAQYF
TRBV6-1	CASSEFRDYNEQFF
TRBV24-1	CATSEDRGRGTDTQYF
TRBV5-1	CASRRQENTEAFF
TRBV24-1	CATSDSGQADYNEQFF
TRBV5-4	CASSLTTAYTGELFF
TRBV12-3/TRBV12-4	CASRIASGNTIYF
TRBV27	CASNPIEGLAGNEQFF
TRBV5-1	CASISGVGLAREQFF
TRBV28	CASSFLGLEINEQFF
TRBV25-1	CASSQQGRRGYTF
TRBV24-1	CATKWGQETERQETQYF
TRBV7-9	CASSPEGSLRAGELFF
TRBV5-1	CASSFSSSYNEQFF